This T cell receptor (beta chain) was profiled in a study of cytomegalovirus exposure and HLA in healthy donors (dated by TCRdb to the late 2010s). Context from the whole study: An earlier analysis of about 560 of the donors reported around 280 Gb of sequence data and 117 million unique TCR beta sequences obtained from about 179 million T cells. The study aimed to test whether cataloging public T cell receptors could reveal signatures of past pathogen exposure. The later analysis used no new phenotypic data to find candidate immune exposures, relying instead on TCR beta sequences and their occurrence across donors. Using immunosequencing, the study profiled T cell repertoires from some 670 subjects and related those repertoires to cytomegalovirus serostatus. Donor age, sex, ethnicity and CMV serostatus were compiled alongside the repertoire data. Every discovery cohort repertoire had been produced on one sequencing platform. In a later analysis, previously published TCR beta repertoires from 550 to 700 donors were re-analyzed and high-resolution HLA genotyping was added so that TCR occurrence patterns could be studied. The number of typed donors differed by locus: about 629-640 for A, B, C, DRB1 and DQB1; some 540 for DQA1; 606 for DPA1; and approximately 450 for DPB1. Along with the roughly 700-subject first cohort, a separate validation cohort of over a hundred different subjects was used. In a later genetic analysis, genome-wide SNP genotypes for about three fifths of the roughly 670 donors were used, and that subset was treated as a discovery cohort. Roughly 320 gigabases of sequencing data and around 80 million unique TCR sequences made up an early release that covered roughly 670 HLA-typed donors. Roughly 5 DR-DQ haplotypes were handled as single units for association and clustering, since linkage in the cohort was strong. Among roughly 370 genotyped donors of the cohort, an average of 235,054 unique TCR beta nucleotide sequences were sequenced per donor, about a sixth of them non-productive. Of the roughly 400 genotyped donors, about 84% fell in the genetic ancestry cluster associated with self-reported Caucasian donors. In an earlier analysis of a few hundred of the donors, high-throughput TCR beta sequencing was used to judge whether each TCR beta V gene segment behaved as functional or pseudogenic. The study combined high-throughput TCR immunosequencing, statistical association of individual TCRs with disease status, and machine learning to predict cytomegalovirus infection status. HLA typing covered class I and class II loci at four-digit resolution. The full study reports these points: Only TCR beta chains were sequenced in this cohort, and the absence of alpha or paired-chain data limited detectable features. Compared with equally common non-associated chains, HLA-associated TCR beta chains in a later analysis were more clonally expanded and had lower generation probabilities. A cluster of highly shared sequence variants was judged likely to be a technical artifact of the sequencing pipeline. The classifier was reported to diagnose cytomegalovirus status with high specificity and sensitivity in both the original cohort and the validation cohort. CMV serostatus was the only immune exposure information available for the cohort. Presence/absence analyses assumed roughly uniform sequencing depth across donors, an assumption that may not hold. A further reported finding was that TCR beta sequences accurately predicted the HLA-A and HLA-B alleles for most subjects in the first cohort. In a later analysis, the rate of TCR association differed among HLA loci, with DRB1 alleles having the most associated TCRs and HLA-C alleles having the fewest. Over 15 rarely observed V segments, including chromosome 9 orphons, were excluded from the earlier analysis of 550 to 700 of the donors because counts were too low. In a later analysis, several top co-occurrence clusters were reported to appear linked to parvovirus B19, influenza, CMV and Epstein-Barr virus. Because the 87-base-pair reads could not distinguish some IMGT-functional V segments, including TRBV6-2 and TRBV6-3, those segments were excluded. A later analysis found that most CMV-associated TCR beta chains appeared HLA-restricted, with HLA associations seemingly driven largely by CMV exposure. Correlated functional status among segregating V segments might reflect linkage disequilibrium, but an unknown experimental factor could not be ruled out. Compared with the approximately 720-donor mean, donors in an Asian-associated ancestry cluster had fewer N-insertions in productive TCRs, according to a later genetic analysis. In the study, 150 to 200 TCR beta chains were listed as associated with cytomegalovirus. While some public TCRs were present in many individuals, most TCR sequences turned up only very rarely across donors. A few of the identified cytomegalovirus-associated TCR beta chains were confirmed in vitro to be specific for cytomegalovirus antigens. Strong co-occurrence of HLA alleles, especially DR and DQ, made assigning TCR associations to individual alleles difficult. Because HLA typing was unavailable for some donors at each locus, only the typed subset was used in association tests. In an earlier analysis of approximately 600 of the donors, most TCR beta V segments were observed in productive rearrangements about 87% or about 30% of the time, broadly matching IMGT annotations. According to the authors, the approach could potentially be generalized to other disease states and immunological phenotypes. V-gene and J-gene trimming of TCR beta chains was associated with a missense DCLRE1C variant in a later genetic analysis, and the association was replicated in an independent cohort. In a later analysis, some 18,000 TCR beta sequences were associated with specific HLA alleles at a false discovery rate of 0.05.

CDR1 and CDR2, per the germline V gene, are SGHTA and FQGTGA. From cysteine to phenylalanine, the CDR3 is 15 amino acids long. This entry keeps only the CDR3 DNA: 45 bases, framed from base 1. The junction shows trimming of 2 bases on V and 3 bases on J, plus 12 bases between the germline ends. Turning to this clone: Its antigen remains unidentified. No per-base quality is available; no much larger clone lies one base away.

In total, 500 to 700 healthy bone marrow donors made up the cohort. At the time of sampling, every cohort member was nominally healthy, though immune exposures that went unrecorded were likely present. The donor tested CMV seronegative and was one of the 352 seronegative cohort members. Every donor gave a peripheral blood sample, and the peripheral blood mononuclear cells from that sample were used for TCR beta sequencing. Genomic DNA extraction from the blood cell samples was performed with the Qiagen DNeasy Blood Extraction Kit. Receptors were amplified or captured by the immunoSEQ multiplex PCR assay. For the multiplex PCR, a mixture combining 60 forward primers for TCR Vbeta segments and 13 reverse primers for TCR Jbeta segments was used. A multiplex PCR assay on genomic DNA amplified the CDR3 region of rearranged TCR beta genes. Amplified TCR beta libraries were sequenced as 87-base-pair reads on the Illumina HiSeq System. Turning to the authors' computational methods: A later analysis tallied about 77 million unique TCR beta chains across the 640 or so repertoires, and about 12 million of those chains were shared by two or more donors. Raw reads were error-corrected and collapsed into unique sequences with a nearest-neighbor algorithm that merged closely related sequences to remove PCR and sequencing errors. Alignment of CDR3 sequences to IMGT reference sequences was used to assign V, D and J gene segments. For a sequence to be retained, a match of at least six nucleotides was required to both a V gene segment and a J gene segment. A rearrangement was called productive if the CDR3 had no stop codons and remained in frame with V and J, and every other rearrangement was called non-productive. CDR3 was defined by IMGT convention, running from the second conserved V-encoded cysteine to the conserved J-encoded phenylalanine. The earlier analysis of 500 to 600 of the donors excluded sequences that lacked an unambiguous match to a single V gene segment. An earlier analysis of a few hundred of the donors classified V segments as functional when productive rearrangements were above 56.7% and as segregating when the standard deviation between donors was above 5%. To diagnose cytomegalovirus status from the catalog of TCR beta chain sequences, a statistical classification framework was built. In a later analysis, TCR nucleotide sequences were compared against IMGT/GENE-DB human TR gene sequences so that V and J genes could be assigned. Using the TCRdist pipeline, a later analysis assigned CDR3 sequences along with most-parsimonious VDJ recombination scenarios. In a later analysis, each TCR beta chain was defined by its CDR3 amino acid sequence together with its V-gene family, and reads lacking a unique V-gene family were excluded. As a way to deal with suspected cross-contamination and a sequencing artifact, a later analysis dropped approximately 590 nucleotide sequences that were highly shared and had low generation probability. For each public chain, a later analysis derived a clonal expansion index from normalized ranks of inferred template counts within each repertoire. Generation probabilities in a later analysis came from a VDJ recombination model fitted to out-of-frame rearrangements, and those results were checked against IGoR. Hypergeometric tests were used in a later analysis to score TCR-TCR, TCR-HLA and TCR-CMV co-occurrence, with a repertoire-size bias correction applied to the TCR pairs. To estimate false discovery rates, a later analysis permuted the HLA or CMV assignments 20 times. In a later analysis, co-occurring TCRs were grouped using DBSCAN, with TCRdist sequence similarity added in when clustering inside HLA-allele-positive subsets. For co-occurrence clustering, repertoires with fewer than 30,000 or more than 120,000 public chains were excluded, along with five repertoires with anomalous nucleotide sharing. TCRdb obtained this table from immuneACCESS and retained in-frame rearrangements with V and J assigned. These tables miss some clones; where compared with another copy, unresolved V genes account for less than half of the shortfall, and the remainder is unexplained. For V, J and clone size, that table is used; D and trimming come from the DNA. The sample has around 220,000 clones on record, around 75% of them singletons. The ten largest make up less than 2% of the sample.

Material: PBMCs. This receptor was taken from a woman aged 25 to 39 in good health and CMV-seronegative. The chain is encoded by TRBV7-3 joined to TRBJ2-3; the best D guess is TRBD1, with 6 bases matching. The bases read TGTGCCAGCAGCTTACGAGGGGGAGAAACAGATACGCAGTATTTT. It codes for CASSLRGGETDTQYF.